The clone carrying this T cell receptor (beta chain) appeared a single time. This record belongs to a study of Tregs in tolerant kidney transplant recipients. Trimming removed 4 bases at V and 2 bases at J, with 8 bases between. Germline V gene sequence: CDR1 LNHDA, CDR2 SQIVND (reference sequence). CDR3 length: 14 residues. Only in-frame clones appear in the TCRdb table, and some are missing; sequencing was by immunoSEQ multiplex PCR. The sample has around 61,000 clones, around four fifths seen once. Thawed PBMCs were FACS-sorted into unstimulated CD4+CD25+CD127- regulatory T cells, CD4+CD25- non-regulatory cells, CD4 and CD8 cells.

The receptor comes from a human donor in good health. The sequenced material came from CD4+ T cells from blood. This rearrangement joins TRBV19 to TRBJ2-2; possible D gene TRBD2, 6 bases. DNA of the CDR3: TGTGCCAGTAGTACCGGGACTAACACCGGGGAGCTGTTTTTT. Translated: CASSTGTNTGELFF.